The source of this T cell receptor (beta chain) is a study of blood T cell repertoires in COVID-19 (dated by TCRdb to the early 2020s). At the level of the whole study: The collaborator samples originated in the United States, Italy and Spain and spanned the acute and convalescent phases of COVID-19. The material from the prospective study consisted of cDNA or gDNA derived from T cells, B-cell-depleted T cells, or PBMCs. Subjects who had been exposed to COVID-19, were actively infected with it, or had recovered from it provided the deeply sampled blood TCRbeta repertoires that made up the dataset. The repertoires were released in a freely available public database meant as a resource for research on the immune response to SARS-CoV-2. The samples were drawn from two sources: the first 160 participants of the ongoing ImmuneRACE study, and 1,254 subjects contributed by 6 global collaborators. A de-identified subject ID, COVID-19 status, age in years and sex were almost always included in the sample metadata. Where available, HLA class I and class II types were taken from metadata supplied by the sample provider and were not determined by assay-based typing. The paper's findings and limits, for the study overall: Clinical and demographic metadata were provided uncurated, with the amount varying by source and participant.

Per the germline V gene, MNHEY is the CDR1 and SVGAGI is the CDR2. V was cut back by 6 bases and J by 0 bases, leaving a gap of 14 bases between them. From the cysteine through the phenylalanine, the CDR3 covers 15 amino acids. Only the CDR3 part of the read is kept: 45 bases, read in frame from the first base. To note about this clone: The antigen it recognizes is unknown. Base quality data are lacking; no much larger clone is found one base away.

Each collaborating institution followed its own protocols to collect whole blood in K2EDTA tubes. For TCRbeta analysis, collaborators shipped samples as frozen whole blood, isolated PBMCs, or DNA extracted from either of those sample types. TCRbeta CDR3 regions were amplified from genomic DNA using the immunoSEQ Assay, a bias-controlled multiplex PCR. In the source study's methods: Nucleated cell counts per sample were estimated from amplification of reference gene primers within the assay. Sequence reads were collapsed and filtered to measure the absolute abundance of every unique TCRbeta CDR3 rearrangement. For each sample, productive Simpson clonality was calculated as the square root of Simpson's diversity index across productive rearrangements. The immuneACCESS repertoire file appears here via TCRdb, limited to in-frame rearrangements. These files lack a portion of the clones; in checked studies, under half of the deficit traces to unresolved V genes, and the cause of the others is not known. V, J and clone size are those of that table, while D and trimming were read from the DNA. The sample table records over 50,000 clones; roughly 84% of these occur just once. Clones ranked in the top ten supply roughly 10% of the sample.

The sequencing sample was made of peripheral blood. The sequence is built from TRBV6-5 and TRBJ1-1; TRBD1 might be the D gene, on 5 matching bases. The clonotype comes from a man between 65 and 85 years old with active COVID-19. The CDR3 amino acid sequence is: CASRGGGALNTEAFF. The sequenced DNA is TGTGCCAGCAGGGGGGGAGGGGCGTTGAACACTGAAGCTTTCTTT.